The T cell receptor beta chain under discussion was sequenced for a study of shared clonotypes between healthy human individuals. Background on the study: Each donor's CD8 memory used one plate, CD8 naive two, each CD4 subset three. The study's findings and limits: When naive CD4 clonotypes were compared across a few donors, approximately 4.9% were shared. Depth of sequencing was expected to influence donor clonotype sharing.

As for this clone: Its antigen is unknown.

Generated by immunoSEQ multiplex PCR, the TCRdb table keeps only in-frame clones and is missing some. The profile covers 2,500,000 or so clones, with approximately 94% appearing a single time and 0.35% to 0.45% taken by the ten largest. This CDR3 region has 17 residues. J gave up 3 bases and V 0 bases, and 5 bases lay outside the gene matches. Germline CDR1 is LNHDA and CDR2 is SQIVND (reference sequence). The rearrangement uses TRBV19 and TRBJ2-1, with TRBD2 matching over 10 bases. This clonotype was obtained from a man between 18 and 29 years old in good health. Some clones in this sample may be carry-over from other donors' samples. The sequencing sample was made of naive CD4+ T cells from PBMCs. Subset: CD45RA+ positively selected. CDR3 amino acids: CASSIEEAGGVYNEQFF. The CDR3 DNA is TGTGCCAGTAGTATAGAGGAAGCGGGAGGGGTCTACAATGAGCAGTTCTTC.